This T cell receptor beta chain was captured by sequencing in a study of blood T cells in healthy people across ages. About the study: Capturing about one barcoded beta molecule per two T cells was achieved by template switching.

The authors ran a second PCR of about 7 to 11 cycles using a sample-barcoded 5' primer and a J-beta primer mix. TCRdb used MiXCR to reprocess the 5' RACE reads, holding one entry per CDR3 protein. The repertoire holds about 1.8 million distinct CDR3 sequences, with 49% as singletons. General study results and limits: Since the PBMCs were unsorted, naive and antigen-experienced cells could not be conclusively compared.

This CDR3 has 12 amino acids. Germline V gene sequence: CDR1 LGHDT, CDR2 YNNKEL (reference sequence). V lost 0 bases, J lost 8 bases, and 5 bases lay in between. With regard to this clonotype: No antigen is known for it.

Sequencing was carried out using blood. The chain is built from TRBV3-1 and TRBJ2-1; no reliable D call. The receptor was derived from a woman aged 40 to 50 in good health. CDR3 bases: TGTGCCAGCAGCCAAGATTTCCATGAGCAGTTCTTC. Translated: CASSQDFHEQFF.